This entry lists 18 T cell receptor beta chains sequenced from one sample in a study of CD8 T cells in Susac syndrome. Reverse transcription of about 0.45 to 1 ug RNA was performed with random hexamers. TCRdb reprocessed the immunoSEQ multiplex PCR reads with MiXCR, giving one entry per CDR3 protein. This table has 180,000 or so distinct CDR3 sequences, 90% to 95% appearing once. The sequenced material came from CD4+ T cells from PBMCs. The receptor set was obtained from a human donor in good health.

This sequence joins TRBV14 and TRBJ2-3; 13 positions agree with TRBD2. This CDR3 has 14 amino acids. Trimming removed 5 bases from V and 4 bases from J; junction bases left unmatched: 0. Germline CDR1 and CDR2: SGHDN and FVKESK. CDR3 region: CASSGLAGADTQYF. The CDR3 DNA is TGTGCCAGCAGCGGACTAGCGGGGGCAGATACGCAGTATTTT.

V gene TRBV20-1 combines with J gene TRBJ1-1; D unclear. The CDR3 totals 12 residues. V lost 6 bases to trimming and J lost 1 base, with 9 bases between them. Germline V gene sequence: CDR1 DFQATT, CDR2 SNEGSKA (reference sequence). CDR3 sequence (DNA): TGCAGTGCCTCTAGAAGGAACACTGAAGCTTTCTTT. Translated, it gives CSASRRNTEAFF.

This sequence joins TRBV21-1 and TRBJ1-1; TRBD1 reflects the table's D call only, with no check against the DNA. TRBV21-1 is a documented pseudogene. This CDR3 region has 15 residues. CDR3 bases: TGTGCCAGCAGCAATCTAAGACAGGGAAACACTGAAGCTTTCTTT. This encodes CASSNLRQGNTEAFF.

The V call is TRBV20-1, the J call TRBJ2-7; D is ambiguous. The CDR3 sequence is 14 residues long. Trimming pared 6 bases from V and 0 bases from J, leaving 15 bases between. Germline V CDR1 and CDR2: DFQATT, SNEGSKA (reference sequence). This chain's CDR3 is CSANPNPSSYEQYF. CDR3 sequence (DNA): TGCAGTGCCAACCCCAACCCGAGCTCCTACGAGCAGTACTTC.

Note on this clonotype: One end of the junction does not line up with germline, which may come from a read error. The chain uses TRBV4-3 and TRBJ1-2; D gene uncertain. The CDR3 is 13 amino acids. The germline V gene encodes CDR1 LGHNA and CDR2 YSLEER. The CDR3, as DNA: TGTGCCAGCAGCCAAGATCGTGGGGATGGCTACACCTTC. Protein: CASSQDRGDGYTF.

The CDR3: CAWKPLTSGSTDTQYF. CDR3 in DNA: TGTGCCTGGAAGCCATTGACTAGCGGGAGTACAGATACGCAGTATTTT. This chain uses TRBV30 with TRBJ2-3, with 12 bases fitting TRBD2. This CDR3 spans 16 amino acids. Losses at the gene ends were 4 bases for V and 3 bases for J; bases not matched to a gene: 8. The germline gives CDR1 GTSNPN, CDR2 SVGIG (reference sequence).

This clonotype was seen only once. V usage is TRBV7-3 and J usage is TRBJ1-6; the match to TRBD1 covers 9 bases. The germline V gene encodes CDR1 SGHTA and CDR2 FQGTGA. The CDR3 consists of 15 residues. Trimming cost V 8 bases and J 7 bases; bases outside gene matches: 9. CDR3 amino acids: CASSQTGTGNSPLHF. The CDR3 DNA sequence: TGTGCCAGCTCCCAAACCGGGACAGGGAATTCACCCCTCCACTTT.

The chain carries TRBV7-9 and TRBJ1-1; D is undetermined. The CDR3 is 13 amino acids. The V end lost 3 bases, the J end lost 2 bases, and 7 bases lay between the germline ends. From germline, CDR1 is SEHNR and CDR2 FQNEAQ (reference sequence). CDR3 residues: CASSLTPNTEAFF. DNA for the CDR3: TGTGCCAGCAGCTTGACCCCAAACACTGAAGCTTTCTTT.

The chain recombines TRBV4-1 with TRBJ2-5; D is tentatively TRBD1 or TRBD2 (5 bases each). V gave up 1 base and J gave up 2 bases, with 14 bases separating them. The CDR3 spans 16 residues. Germline V gene lookup returns CDR1 MGHRA and CDR2 YSYEKL. CDR3 DNA: TGCGCCAGCAGCCAAGGGTCTGTTGGGGGTCAAGAGACCCAGTACTTC. Its protein is CASSQGSVGGQETQYF.

The rearrangement joins TRBV5-1 to TRBJ1-2, with D possibly being TRBD1 (5 bases). Germline V CDR1 and CDR2: SGHRS, YFSETQ. V lost 3 bases and J 4 bases, leaving 10 bases between the germline ends. This CDR3 has 13 amino acids. This chain's CDR3 is CASSSGTTYGYTF. DNA of the CDR3: TGCGCCAGCAGCTCCGGGACGACCTATGGCTACACCTTC.

The genes are TRBV5-1 and TRBJ2-7; 9 nucleotides line up with TRBD1. This CDR3 is built from 14 residues. The germline CDR1 and CDR2 sequences are SGHRS and YFSETQ. V shed 4 bases, J shed 5 bases, and the junction held 7 bases outside the gene matches. In DNA form, the CDR3 reads TGCGCCAGCAGCCCGGGACAGGGTCGTCACGAGCAGTACTTC. Translated, it gives CASSPGQGRHEQYF.

The genes are TRBV11-2 and TRBJ2-3; TRBD2 matches 9 bases. The CDR3 consists of 15 residues. CDR1 is SGHAT and CDR2 is FQNNGV in the germline V gene. The ends lost 2 bases at V and 6 bases at J; junction bases unmatched: 6. CDR3 in DNA: TGTGCCAGCAGCTTAAGCGCTAGCGGGGTCGATACGCAGTATTTT. Its translation is CASSLSASGVDTQYF.

This rearrangement joins TRBV29-1 to TRBJ1-2, with TRBD1 matching over 8 bases. The germline V gene encodes CDR1 SQVTM and CDR2 ANQGSEA. The CDR3 has 13 amino acids. V lost 4 bases, J lost 8 bases, and 9 bases stayed unmatched. CDR3 DNA sequence: TGCAGCGTTGTGTTGTCCAGGGGGCAGGGCTACACCTTC. This translates into CSVVLSRGQGYTF.

This chain connects TRBV20-1 to TRBJ2-1, with TRBD2 identical over 9 bases. Trimming cost V 3 bases and J 8 bases; bases outside gene matches: 8. The CDR3 runs to 14 residues. CDR1 and CDR2 from the germline V gene are DFQATT and SNEGSKA (reference sequence). CDR3 in amino acids: CSASMASGDHEQFF. As DNA, the CDR3 is TGCAGTGCTAGCATGGCTAGCGGGGACCATGAGCAGTTCTTC.

The chain employs TRBV3-1 and TRBJ2-5, with D perhaps matching TRBD1 or TRBD2 (5 bases each). The CDR3 consists of 15 residues. Per germline, CDR1 LGHDT and CDR2 YNNKEL (reference sequence). V was trimmed by 6 bases and J by 5 bases, leaving 19 bases between them. The CDR3 region has the DNA TGTGCCAGCAGGCGTGAGGGACGATCGAGGGAGACCCAGTACTTC. This gives the protein CASRREGRSRETQYF.

The rearrangement uses TRBV5-1 and TRBJ1-6; the D gene is possibly TRBD1 (6 bases). Germline-derived CDR1 and CDR2 are SGHRS and YFSETQ. The length of the CDR3 is 15 residues. V lost 3 bases and J lost 7, with 14 bases in between. CDR3 in DNA: TGCGCCAGCAGCTCGGACAGCAATAGGAATTCACCCCTCCACTTT. Translating gives CASSSDSNRNSPLHF.

This chain links TRBV9 with TRBJ1-4; D might be TRBD1 (5 bases). The germline V gene encodes CDR1 SGDLS and CDR2 YYNGEE. The CDR3 runs to 15 residues. V lost 3 bases, J lost 0 bases, and 9 bases lay in between. CDR3 DNA: TGTGCCAGCAGCGCCCAGGGAGCAACTAATGAAAAACTGTTTTTT. Its protein product is CASSAQGATNEKLFF.

The chain links TRBV30 to TRBJ2-3; D is perhaps TRBD1 (5 bases). CDR1 GTSNPN and CDR2 SVGIG come from the germline V gene (reference sequence). V shed 3 bases and J shed 5 bases, with 12 bases lying between them. The CDR3 spans 13 residues. Here the CDR3 reads CAWRKGQGDTQYF. In DNA form, the CDR3 reads TGTGCCTGGAGAAAGGGGCAGGGAGATACGCAGTATTTT.